One and the same sample provided the 4 T cell receptor beta chains below, sequenced in a study of OX40 agonist ivuxolimab in advanced cancers. TCRdb's copy holds only in-frame clones and misses some; the assay was immunoSEQ multiplex PCR. The repertoire holds tens of thousands of clones, with about 90% as singletons. The material sequenced was CD4+ or CD8+ T cells sorted from blood, taken in a trial of the OX40 agonist ivuxolimab. All receptors derive from an adult with an advanced solid tumor such as melanoma, head and neck, liver or kidney cancer.

This chain connects TRBV5-1 to TRBJ1-1, with D possibly matching TRBD1 (6 bases). V dropped 4 bases and J dropped 4 bases, with 14 bases sitting between them. Germline V gives CDR1 SGHRS, CDR2 YFSETQ. The CDR3 runs to 14 residues. CDR3 in amino acids: CASSPGQPGTEAFF. The CDR3 nucleotides read TGCGCCAGCAGCCCCGGACAGCCGGGCACTGAAGCTTTCTTT. Full variable domain (outside the CDR3, taken from reference TRBV5-1 and TRBJ1-1): KAGVTQTPRYLIKTRGQQVTLSCSPISGHRSVSWYQQTPGQGLQFLFEYFSETQRNKGNFPGRFSGRQFSNSRSEMNVSTLELGDSALYLCASSPGQPGTEAFFGQGTRLTVV.

The chain carries TRBV27 and TRBJ1-2, with 7 bases identical to TRBD1. With 6 bases clipped from V and 8 bases from J, the junction kept 9 bases outside the gene matches. The CDR3 extends over 13 amino acids. Germline V CDR1 and CDR2: MNHEY, SMNVEV (reference sequence). The CDR3 bases are TGTGCCAGCAGGAGAACAGGGGCCGGGGGCTACACCTTC. It specifies CASRRTGAGGYTF.

The chain has TRBV4-1 and TRBJ2-5; 7 nucleotides line up with TRBD2. The J call may be in error: the DNA end matches TRBJ2-7 better. The CDR3 covers 15 residues. Germline CDR1 MGHRA, CDR2 YSYEKL. The CDR3 loop is CASSQDQRGAREQYF. In nucleotides, the CDR3 is TGCGCCAGCAGCCAAGATCAGCGGGGAGCGCGCGAGCAGTACTTC.

This clone was found a few times. CDR3 region: CASSLDQGETQYF. For the CDR3, the DNA is TGTGCCAGCAGCTTAGATCAGGGAGAGACCCAGTACTTC. This chain uses TRBV11-2 with TRBJ2-5; a possible D gene is TRBD1 (5 bases). CDR1 SGHAT and CDR2 FQNNGV come from the germline V gene. The CDR3 covers 13 residues. Between the trimmed V and J ends, which lost 0 bases and 4 bases, there was a span of 6 bases.